One sample yielded the 7 T cell receptor beta chains listed below, sequenced in a study of blood T cell repertoires in COVID-19. The method was immunoSEQ multiplex PCR; TCRdb's version includes in-frame clones alone and lacks a portion of them. The sample records about 36,000 clones, roughly nine tenths being singletons. Sequenced: peripheral blood. The receptors were sampled from a human donor in a cohort sampled during active COVID-19.

The V and J genes are TRBV19 and TRBJ2-1; a weak D match, TRBD2 (5 bases). Germline V gene lookup returns CDR1 LNHDA and CDR2 SQIVND (reference sequence). V lost 5 bases and J lost 0, with 11 bases in between. The CDR3 consists of 15 residues. The CDR3 spells CASSPLVSSYNEQFF. CDR3 sequence (DNA): TGTGCCAGTAGTCCACTAGTTTCCTCCTACAATGAGCAGTTCTTC.

The genes are TRBV6-4 and TRBJ1-4; tentatively, D is TRBD1 (6 bases). V lost 6 bases, J lost 0 bases, and 17 bases lay in between. CDR1 is MRHNA, CDR2 SNTAGT, per germline. The CDR3 has 17 residues. The CDR3: CASRRLGQKPTNEKLFF. Here the CDR3 DNA reads TGTGCCAGCAGACGGCTGGGACAAAAACCAACTAATGAAAAACTGTTTTTT.

The V call is TRBV2, the J call TRBJ1-2; D unresolved. CDR3 length: 13 amino acids. Trimming took 1 base from V and 4 from J, leaving 7 bases between them. The germline gives CDR1 SNHLY, CDR2 FYNNEI. This chain's CDR3 is CASSEGESYGYTF. In DNA, the CDR3 is TGTGCCAGCAGTGAAGGGGAGTCCTATGGCTACACCTTC.

With respect to this clone: Compared with germline, one end of the junction differs, possibly owing to a read error. This sequence joins TRBV5-1 and TRBJ2-7, with 9 bases lining up with TRBD1. Per the germline V gene, CDR1 is SGHRS and CDR2 is YFSETQ. There are 14 residues in the CDR3. Here the CDR3 DNA reads TGCGCCAGCAGCCCCACAGGGGGCAGTTTGCGTGCGGACTTC. It yields the protein CASSPTGGSLRADF.

The chain couples TRBV5-6 to TRBJ2-7, with 8 bases matching TRBD1. Germline loops: CDR1 SGHDT, CDR2 YYEEEE. V lost 2 bases, J lost 5 bases, and 9 bases stayed unmatched. There are 15 residues in the CDR3. The CDR3 spells CASSFWTGRTDEQYF. The DNA of the CDR3 is TGTGCCAGCAGCTTCTGGACAGGGCGGACCGACGAGCAGTACTTC.

V is TRBV18 and J is TRBJ2-7; 8 bases are a match to TRBD2. The length of the CDR3 is 13 residues. Germline values: CDR1 KGHSH, CDR2 LQKENI. J was trimmed by 5 bases and V by 6 bases; bases with no gene match: 6. As DNA, the CDR3 is TGTGCCAGCTCGCCGAGCGGGAGTAACGAGCAGTACTTC. Encoded protein: CASSPSGSNEQYF.

The chain carries TRBV7-2 and TRBJ2-5; TRBD1 matches 10 bases. Germline V gene sequence: CDR1 SGHTA, CDR2 FQGNSA. CDR3 size: 14 residues. The V segment lost 4 bases and the J segment 4 bases; nucleotides outside the gene matches: 3. CDR3 coding DNA: TGTGCCAGCAGCTGGGACAGGGGTGGAGAGACCCAGTACTTC. It encodes CASSWDRGGETQYF.